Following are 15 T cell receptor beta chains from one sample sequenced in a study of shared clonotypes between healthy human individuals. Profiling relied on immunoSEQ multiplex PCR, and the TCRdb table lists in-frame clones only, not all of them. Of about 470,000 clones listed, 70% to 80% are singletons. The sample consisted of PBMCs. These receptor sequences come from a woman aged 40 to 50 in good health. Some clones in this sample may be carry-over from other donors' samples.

The CDR3 loop is CASSSPTVYEQYF. CDR3 sequence (DNA): TGTGCCAGCAGTTCCCCGACAGTTTACGAGCAGTACTTC. The chain links TRBV28 to TRBJ2-7; D is perhaps TRBD1 (5 bases). This CDR3 is 13 amino acids long. The germline V and J ends were trimmed by 4 bases and 4 bases, with 11 bases remaining between them. Germline V lookup: CDR1 MDHEN, CDR2 SYDVKM.

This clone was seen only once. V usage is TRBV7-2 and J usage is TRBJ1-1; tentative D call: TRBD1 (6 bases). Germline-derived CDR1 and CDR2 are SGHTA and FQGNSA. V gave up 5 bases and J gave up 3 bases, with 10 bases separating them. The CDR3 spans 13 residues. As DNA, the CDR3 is TGTGCCAGCAGCCGACGGACAGACACTGAAGCTTTCTTT. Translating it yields CASSRRTDTEAFF.

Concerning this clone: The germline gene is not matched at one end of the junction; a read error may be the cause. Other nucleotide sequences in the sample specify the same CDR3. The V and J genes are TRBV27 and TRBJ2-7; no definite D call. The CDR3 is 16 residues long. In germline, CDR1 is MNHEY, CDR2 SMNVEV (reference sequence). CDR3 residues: CASSPFDRYPKGVQYF. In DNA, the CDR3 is TGTGCTAGCAGTCCGTTCGATAGGTACCCAAAGGGTGTGCAGTACTTC.

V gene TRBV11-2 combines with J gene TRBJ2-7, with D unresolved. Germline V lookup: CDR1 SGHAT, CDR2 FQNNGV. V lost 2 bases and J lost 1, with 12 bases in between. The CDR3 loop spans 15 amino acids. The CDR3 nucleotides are TGTGCCAGCAGCTTACTAATGAGTAATTCCTACGAGCAGTACTTC. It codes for CASSLLMSNSYEQYF.

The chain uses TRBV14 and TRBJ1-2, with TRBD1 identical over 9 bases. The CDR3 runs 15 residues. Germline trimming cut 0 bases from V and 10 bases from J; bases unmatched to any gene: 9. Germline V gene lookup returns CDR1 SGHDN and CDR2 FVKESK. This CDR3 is CASSQESVGQGLYTF. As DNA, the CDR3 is TGTGCCAGCAGCCAAGAGTCCGTGGGACAGGGTCTCTACACCTTC. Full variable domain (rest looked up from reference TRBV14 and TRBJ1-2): EAGVTQFPSHSVIEKGQTVTLRCDPISGHDNLYWYRRVMGKEIKFLLHFVKESKQDESGMPNNRFLAERTGGTYSTLKVQPAELEDSGVYFCASSQESVGQGLYTFGSGTRLTVV.

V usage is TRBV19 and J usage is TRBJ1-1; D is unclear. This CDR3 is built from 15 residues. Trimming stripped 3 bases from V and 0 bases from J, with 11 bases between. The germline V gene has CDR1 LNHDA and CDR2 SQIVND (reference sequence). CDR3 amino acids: CASSISAALNTEAFF. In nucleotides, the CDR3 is TGTGCCAGTAGTATTTCGGCGGCTTTGAACACTGAAGCTTTCTTT.

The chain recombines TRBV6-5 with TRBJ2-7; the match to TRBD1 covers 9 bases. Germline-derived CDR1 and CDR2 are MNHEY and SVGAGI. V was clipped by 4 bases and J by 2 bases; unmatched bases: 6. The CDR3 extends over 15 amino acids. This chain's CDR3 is CASSSDRGGPYEQYF. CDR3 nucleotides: TGTGCCAGCAGTTCCGACAGGGGGGGCCCCTACGAGCAGTACTTC.

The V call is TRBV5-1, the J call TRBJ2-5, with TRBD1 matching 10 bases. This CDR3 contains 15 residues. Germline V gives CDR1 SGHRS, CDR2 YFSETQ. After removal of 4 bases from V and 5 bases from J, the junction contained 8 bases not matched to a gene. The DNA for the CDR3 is TGCGCCAGCAGCGCAGACAGGGGGCGCGGGGAGACCCAGTACTTC. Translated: CASSADRGRGETQYF.

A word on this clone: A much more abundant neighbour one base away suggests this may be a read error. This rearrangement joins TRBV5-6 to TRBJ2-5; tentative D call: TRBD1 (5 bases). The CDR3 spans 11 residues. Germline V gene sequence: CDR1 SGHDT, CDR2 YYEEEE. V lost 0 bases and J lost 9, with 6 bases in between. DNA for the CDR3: TGTGCCAGCAGCTTGGAAGGGGCCCAGTACTTC. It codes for CASSLEGAQYF.

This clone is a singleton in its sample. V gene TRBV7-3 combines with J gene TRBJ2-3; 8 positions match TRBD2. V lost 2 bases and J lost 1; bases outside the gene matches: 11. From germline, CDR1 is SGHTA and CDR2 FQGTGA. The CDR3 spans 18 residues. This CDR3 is CASSLAGREAGGTDTQYF. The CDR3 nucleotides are TGTGCCAGCAGCTTAGCGGGGCGGGAGGCCGGGGGCACAGATACGCAGTATTTT.

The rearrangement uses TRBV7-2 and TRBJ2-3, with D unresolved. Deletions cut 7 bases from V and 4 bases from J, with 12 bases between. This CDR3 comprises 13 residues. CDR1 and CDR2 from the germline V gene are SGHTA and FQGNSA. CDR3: CASTLIGADTQYF. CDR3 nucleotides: TGTGCCAGCACCCTCATTGGTGCAGATACGCAGTATTTT.

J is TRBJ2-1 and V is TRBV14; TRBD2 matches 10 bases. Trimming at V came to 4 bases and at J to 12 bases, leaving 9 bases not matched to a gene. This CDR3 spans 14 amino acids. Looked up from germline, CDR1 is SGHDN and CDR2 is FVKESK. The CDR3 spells CASSPIAGGMAQFF. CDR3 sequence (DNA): TGTGCCAGCAGCCCGATAGCGGGAGGAATGGCGCAGTTCTTC.

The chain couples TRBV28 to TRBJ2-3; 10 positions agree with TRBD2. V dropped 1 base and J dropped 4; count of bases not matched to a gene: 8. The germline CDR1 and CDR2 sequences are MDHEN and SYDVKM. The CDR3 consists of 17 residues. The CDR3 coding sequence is TGTGCCAGCAGTTTATTGGCTAGCGGGAGAACTGCAGATACGCAGTATTTT. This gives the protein CASSLLASGRTADTQYF.

In DNA, the CDR3 is TGTGCCAGCGGGGGGATAAGGGGTAACTATGGCTACACCTTC. It codes for CASGGIRGNYGYTF. The chain couples TRBV27 to TRBJ1-2; perhaps TRBD1 as D (5 bases). In germline, CDR1 is MNHEY, CDR2 SMNVEV (reference sequence). The CDR3 has 14 amino acids. Trimming stripped 8 bases from V and 1 base from J, with 14 bases between.

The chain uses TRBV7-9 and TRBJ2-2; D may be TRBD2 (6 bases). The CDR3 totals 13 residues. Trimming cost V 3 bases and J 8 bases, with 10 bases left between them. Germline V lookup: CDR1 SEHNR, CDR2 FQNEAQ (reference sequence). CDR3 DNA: TGTGCCAGCAGCTTCGGGGGTCCGGGGGAGCTGTTTTTT. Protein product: CASSFGGPGELFF. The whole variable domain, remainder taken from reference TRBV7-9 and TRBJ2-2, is DTGVSQNPRHKITKRGQNVTFRCDPISEHNRLYWYRQTLGQGPEFLTYFQNEAQLEKSRLLSDRFSAERPKGSFSTLEIQRTEQGDSAMYLCASSFGGPGELFFGEGSRLTVL.